These 20 T cell receptor beta chains share one sample of origin, sequenced in a study of blood T cell repertoires in COVID-19. Only in-frame clones appear in the TCRdb table, and some are missing; sequencing was by immunoSEQ multiplex PCR. The sample gives a few hundred thousand clones, just over 90% of which show up once; roughly 0.86% is in the top ten. Input material: PBMCs or T cells enriched from blood (not recorded which). Source of these receptors: a woman between 40 and 55 years old who had been exposed to COVID-19.

The V gene is TRBV4-1, the J gene TRBJ2-2; 10 bases are shared with TRBD1. V lost 3 bases, J lost 8 bases, and 12 bases stayed unmatched. CDR1 MGHRA and CDR2 YSYEKL come from the germline V gene. The CDR3 contains 17 residues. CDR3 residues: CASSHPTRQGAGGELFF. CDR3 sequence (DNA): TGCGCCAGCAGCCATCCAACCCGACAGGGGGCAGGGGGGGAGCTGTTTTTT.

The rearrangement uses TRBV7-9 and TRBJ2-2; weak D call: TRBD2 (5 bases). Germline CDR1 and CDR2: SEHNR and FQNEAQ (reference sequence). Trimming shortened V by 2 bases and J by 7 bases, and 8 bases separated the two germline ends. There are 13 residues in the CDR3. DNA for the CDR3: TGTGCCAGCAGCTTACGGGGAATCGGGGAGCTGTTTTTT. Residues: CASSLRGIGELFF.

This sequence joins TRBV12-3 or TRBV12-4 and TRBJ1-5; a weak D match, TRBD1 (6 bases). This CDR3 has 13 residues. Trimming took 6 bases from V and 6 from J, leaving 12 bases between them. Written as DNA, the CDR3 is TGTGCCAGCAGCCAACAGGGTGGTCAGCCCCAGCATTTT. Translated: CASSQQGGQPQHF.

In its sample, this clone was seen a few times. The gene calls are TRBV6-5 and TRBJ2-2, with 8 bases aligning to TRBD1. The J segment lost 1 base and the V segment lost 5 bases, leaving 3 bases of the junction unmatched. This CDR3 has 15 residues. Germline V gene sequence: CDR1 MNHEY, CDR2 SVGAGI. The CDR3 sequence is CASSPGTGNTGELFF. The CDR3 region has the DNA TGTGCCAGCAGTCCCGGGACAGGGAACACCGGGGAGCTGTTTTTT.

Concerning this clone: Other DNA sequences in the sample encode the same CDR3. The chain is built from TRBV29-1 and TRBJ1-5, with D tentatively TRBD1 (6 bases). The CDR3 runs 12 residues. The germline V gene encodes CDR1 SQVTM and CDR2 ANQGSEA. V was trimmed by 4 bases and J by 4 bases, leaving 8 bases between them. CDR3 region: CSVVTGNQPQHF. CDR3 bases: TGCAGCGTTGTAACAGGGAATCAGCCCCAGCATTTT.

The chain has TRBV2 and TRBJ1-4; D possibly corresponds to TRBD1 (6 bases). The germline V gene has CDR1 SNHLY and CDR2 FYNNEI. The length of the CDR3 is 15 residues. V shed 7 bases and J shed 7 bases, with 19 bases lying between them. This CDR3 reads CASNPPGTMVEKLFF. In nucleotides, the CDR3 is TGTGCCAGCAATCCCCCCGGGACAATGGTTGAAAAACTGTTTTTT.

This clone was seen a handful of times. The chain couples TRBV7-2 to TRBJ1-2; D remains ambiguous. Germline lookup yields CDR1 SGHTA and CDR2 FQGNSA. Trimming shortened V by 3 bases and J by 4 bases, and 15 bases separated the two germline ends. The CDR3 spans 15 residues. Here the CDR3 reads CASSFGQRGIYGYTF. Written as DNA, the CDR3 is TGTGCCAGCAGCTTTGGGCAACGGGGTATCTATGGCTACACCTTC. Full variable domain (missing parts from reference TRBV7-2 and TRBJ1-2): GAGVSQSPSNKVTEKGKDVELRCDPISGHTALYWYRQSLGQGLEFLIYFQGNSAPDKSGLPSDRFSAERTGGSVSTLTIQRTQQEDSAVYLCASSFGQRGIYGYTFGSGTRLTVV.

This clone appeared once. A read error is likely, as this CDR3 ends without the conserved phenylalanine or tryptophan. The chain uses TRBV5-1 and TRBJ1-6; 7 bases align to TRBD1. V trimming: 2 bases; J trimming: 4 bases; junction bases outside the gene matches: 6. The CDR3 consists of 16 residues. The V gene's germline CDR1 is SGHRS and CDR2 YFSETQ. CDR3 protein: CASSFRPGQYNSPLHL. The DNA for the CDR3 is TGCGCCAGCAGCTTTCGGCCGGGACAGTATAATTCACCCCTCCACCTT.

This chain links TRBV5-5 with TRBJ1-5, with a weak D call TRBD1 (5 bases). The V end was cut by 0 bases, the J end by 2 bases, with 9 bases between. The CDR3 runs to 15 residues. Germline V gene data show CDR1 as SGHKS and CDR2 as YYEKEE (reference sequence). The CDR3 region has the DNA TGTGCCAGCAGCTTGGCCGGGGGAGGCAATCAGCCCCAGCATTTT. Encoded protein: CASSLAGGGNQPQHF.

The chain uses TRBV11-3 and TRBJ2-7, with 8 bases fitting TRBD2. Germline V gene lookup returns CDR1 SGHNT and CDR2 YENEEA. V lost 4 bases, J lost 6 bases, and 5 bases stayed unmatched. The CDR3 sequence is 13 residues long. The CDR3 nucleotides are TGTGCCAGCAGCTGGAGCGGGGGTTCCGAGCAGTACTTC. Translation: CASSWSGGSEQYF.

Worth noting for this clone: At the DNA level, this CDR3 is encoded by other sequences in the same sample as well. The chain carries TRBV27 and TRBJ1-2, with 7 bases that match TRBD1. Germline V gene sequence: CDR1 MNHEY, CDR2 SMNVEV (reference sequence). Unmatched junction bases numbered 3, after V lost 6 bases and J lost 2 bases. This CDR3 is built from 13 residues. CDR3 region: CASSLGGNYGYTF. CDR3 coding DNA: TGTGCCAGCAGCCTAGGGGGCAACTATGGCTACACCTTC.

This chain links TRBV5-1 with TRBJ2-5; tentatively, D is TRBD2 (6 bases). V lost 0 bases and J 5 bases, leaving 11 bases between the germline ends. This CDR3 has 14 amino acids. CDR1 and CDR2 (germline): SGHRS, YFSETQ. The CDR3 DNA is TGCGCCAGCAGCTTGGACGGGAGTGGGGAGACCCAGTACTTC. Translated: CASSLDGSGETQYF.

The genes are TRBV2 and TRBJ2-7; 7 nucleotides align to TRBD1. Germline V lookup: CDR1 SNHLY, CDR2 FYNNEI. V trimming: 0 bases; J trimming: 6 bases; junction bases outside the gene matches: 2. This CDR3 comprises 13 residues. The CDR3 loop is CASSEATGVEQYF. The CDR3, as DNA: TGTGCCAGCAGTGAAGCTACAGGGGTCGAGCAGTACTTC. Drawing the rest from reference TRBV2 and TRBJ2-7, the complete variable domain is EPEVTQTPSHQVTQMGQEVILRCVPISNHLYFYWYRQILGQKVEFLVSFYNNEISEKSEIFDDQFSVERPDGSNFTLKIRSTKLEDSAMYFCASSEATGVEQYFGPGTRLTVT.

The rearrangement links TRBV7-9 to TRBJ1-4, with D perhaps TRBD1 (6 bases). CDR1 is SEHNR and CDR2 is FQNEAQ in the germline V gene (reference sequence). The CDR3 has 18 residues. The ends were cut back, 1 base at V and 5 bases at J, with 20 bases in the middle. The CDR3 region is CASSLGIQGRHLNEKLFF. The CDR3 nucleotides are TGTGCCAGCAGCTTAGGAATACAGGGCCGACATTTGAATGAAAAACTGTTTTTT.

The J gene is TRBJ1-6, the V gene TRBV29-1; D is unclear. This CDR3 spans 12 amino acids. CDR1 is SQVTM and CDR2 is ANQGSEA in the germline V gene. Trimming left V 5 bases short and J 5 bases short, with 7 bases between. The CDR3 nucleotides are TGCAGCGTTTCCAGTCATAATTCACCCCTCCACTTT. This sequence encodes CSVSSHNSPLHF.

V gene TRBV7-2 combines with J gene TRBJ1-1, with TRBD1 identical over 8 bases. Trimming took 5 bases from V and 4 from J; bases not matched to a gene: 6. CDR3 length: 14 amino acids. In germline, CDR1 is SGHTA, CDR2 FQGNSA. CDR3 in amino acids: CASSAGQGVTEAFF. In nucleotides, the CDR3 is TGTGCCAGCAGCGCTGGACAGGGAGTCACTGAAGCTTTCTTT.

The J gene is TRBJ1-3, the V gene TRBV3-1 (or the pseudogene TRBV3-2); no definite D call. The germline CDR1 and CDR2 sequences are LGHDT and YNNKEL (reference sequence). This CDR3 has 15 amino acids. Trimming stripped 0 bases from V and 0 bases from J, with 6 bases between. In DNA form, the CDR3 reads TGTGCCAGCAGCCAAGAGGCCAGCTCTGGAAACACCATATATTTT. Translation: CASSQEASSGNTIYF.

The chain employs TRBV6-2 or TRBV6-3 and TRBJ2-7, with 11 nucleotides matching TRBD2. The V and J ends lost 0 bases and 4 bases, in that order; junction bases with no gene match: 8. CDR1 and CDR2 (germline): MNHEY, SVGEGT. The CDR3 consists of 17 residues. CDR3 residues: CASSYSQRLAGLYEQYF. The CDR3 DNA reads TGTGCCAGCAGTTACTCTCAACGACTAGCGGGACTATACGAGCAGTACTTC.

The chain combines TRBV24-1 with TRBJ2-3; no reliable D call. CDR3 length: 15 residues. Trimming pared 7 bases from V and 0 bases from J, leaving 13 bases between. The germline gives CDR1 KGHDR, CDR2 SFDVKD. CDR3 sequence: CATRSSVSSTDTQYF. The CDR3 DNA sequence: TGTGCCACCAGGTCCAGTGTTTCTAGCACAGATACGCAGTATTTT.

J is TRBJ2-5 and V is TRBV11-2, with TRBD2 matching over 13 bases. Unmatched junction bases numbered 9, after V lost 5 bases and J lost 3 bases. This CDR3 is 17 amino acids long. The germline gives CDR1 SGHAT, CDR2 FQNNGV. The CDR3 loop reads CASSPQMTSGGKETQYF. Written as DNA, the CDR3 is TGTGCCAGCAGCCCCCAAATGACTAGCGGGGGGAAAGAGACCCAGTACTTC.